This T cell receptor (beta chain) was sequenced during a study of early T cells in non-severe SARS-CoV-2 infection (dated by TCRdb to the early 2020s). Broadly, across the study: Because TCR sequencing relied on bulk RNA taken from unsorted whole blood, pairing of alpha and beta chains was not possible.

The study was a case-control design nested within a healthcare worker cohort in London, UK, with weekly nasopharyngeal swab PCR tests and blood sampling. Between 23 and 31 March 2020, the week of the UK lockdown, healthcare workers were enrolled and then followed up weekly for as long as 16 weeks. The paper as a whole reports these results and caveats: VDJdb matching was skewed toward anti-spike CD8 responses, so virus-specific expansions were likely underestimated and private and CD4 specificities were missed.

Counted from cysteine to phenylalanine, this CDR3 has 15 amino acids. Solely the CDR3 DNA is kept, with 45 bases framed from the first base. Trimming takes 0 bases from V and 0 bases from J, and the germline ends sit 6 bases apart. CDR1 WSHSY and CDR2 SAAADI were looked up in the germline V gene. The library relied on 5' RACE. The sequencer was a NextSeq 500. In the TCR library protocol, unique molecular identifiers were attached to individual cDNA molecules to correct for PCR bias and sequencing error. TCR alpha and beta chains were both sequenced, and the abundances of alpha and beta sequences in each sample were closely correlated with each other. The paper's processing steps were these. Decombinator V4 was used to perform V gene, J gene and CDR3 annotation of TCR sequences. TCRs were defined as expanded if a significant change between any two time points was detected under a Poisson model with p below 0.0001. Abundances of TCRs were expressed as counts per million after normalisation to the total number of TCRs sequenced in each sample. MAIT TCRs were defined by TRAV1-2 paired with TRAJ12, TRAJ20 or TRAJ33, and iNKT TCRs by TRAV10 paired with TRAJ18. VDJdb, accessed 1 November 2021, was searched for CMV, EBV and SARS-CoV-2 annotated TCRs, with TCRs annotated for multiple antigens excluded. The public reads were reprocessed in TCRdb via fastp at Q25 and MiXCR, keeping in-frame beta chains. Rows are combined by CDR3 protein, so each entry shows the most common genes and DNA. V and J calls and clone size were set by TCRdb, not the authors. This sample comprises around 46,000 distinct CDR3 sequences, roughly 11% of them detected only once. Just over 20% of the sample goes to the ten largest clones.

This clonotype was observed many times. Its cognate antigen has yet to be identified. No base qualities exist here, and no much larger clone lies one base off it. The source material was whole blood. This receptor chain uses TRBV10-2 and TRBJ1-5, with TRBD1 tentatively as D gene (5 bases match). The clonotype originates from an adult who was a healthcare worker with PCR-confirmed SARS-CoV-2 infection or an uninfected control (not recorded which). In nucleotide form, the sequence is TGCGCCAGCAGTGAGTCGGGGGGTAGCAATCAGCCCCAGCATTTT. This codes for CASSESGGSNQPQHF.